This TCR beta chain was identified during a study of control samples from healthy donors and cancer patients. TCRdb keeps only in-frame clones here, not all; method: immunoSEQ multiplex PCR. Seen here are 100,000 to 150,000 clones, less than 90% observed once, and the top ten hold around 1.7%. The CDR3 has 14 amino acids. Looked up from germline, CDR1 is SGHTA and CDR2 is FQGNSA. Trimming stripped 0 bases from V and 2 bases from J, with 7 bases between. The V call is TRBV7-2, the J call TRBJ1-1, with D uncertain. Sample: blood. This clonotype was sampled from a man younger than 30 in good health. CDR3 protein: CASSLAMSNTEAFF. CDR3 bases: TGTGCCAGCAGCTTAGCTATGTCAAACACTGAAGCTTTCTTT.